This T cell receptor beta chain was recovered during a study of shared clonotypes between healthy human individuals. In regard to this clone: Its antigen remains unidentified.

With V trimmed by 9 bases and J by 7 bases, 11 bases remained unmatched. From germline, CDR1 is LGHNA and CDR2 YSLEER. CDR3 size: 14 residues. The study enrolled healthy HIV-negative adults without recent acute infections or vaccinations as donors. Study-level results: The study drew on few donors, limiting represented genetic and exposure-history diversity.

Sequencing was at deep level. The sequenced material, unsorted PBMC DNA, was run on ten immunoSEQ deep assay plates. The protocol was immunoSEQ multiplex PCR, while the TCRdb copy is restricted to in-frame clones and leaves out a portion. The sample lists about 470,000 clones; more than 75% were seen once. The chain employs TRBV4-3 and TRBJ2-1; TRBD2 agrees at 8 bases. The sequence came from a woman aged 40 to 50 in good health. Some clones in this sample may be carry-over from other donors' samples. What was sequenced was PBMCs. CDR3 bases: TGCGCCAGTTCCTTGGGACTAGATTGGAATGAGCAGTTCTTC. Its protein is CASSLGLDWNEQFF.